The rows below give T cell receptor beta chains drawn from one sample of a study of regulatory T cells in long-lasting Graves disease. Using its own MiXCR run on the multiplex PCR reads, TCRdb lists one record per CDR3 protein. The sample comprises hundreds of thousands of distinct CDR3 sequences, roughly 16% of which are singletons, and 15% to 20% rests with the top ten. These data also formed part of another study, on T cells in Graves' hyperthyroidism and ophthalmopathy.

The source was peripheral blood mononuclear cells (PBMCs), collected at new diagnosis, from a patient treated with antithyroid drugs. The origin of the receptors is a woman in her twenties or thirties with Graves disease. Both conserved end residues are part of each CDR3. Fields, in order: CDR3 protein, CDR3 DNA, J gene, D gene, V gene, clone size. A D gene is named only where the DNA matches it firmly. Not every row has a clone size; where given, it reads once, few, many or a size class.

CDR3aa: CASSPVNEPYEQYF
CDR3nt: TGTGCCAGCAGTCCCGTCAATGAACCCTACGAGCAGTACTTC
j_gene: TRBJ2-7
d_gene: .
v_gene: TRBV28
abundance: many

CDR3aa: CANLTSGSLYNEQFF
CDR3nt: TGTGCCAATCTTACTAGCGGGAGTCTCTACAATGAGCAGTTCTTC
j_gene: TRBJ2-1
d_gene: TRBD2
v_gene: TRBV6-4
abundance: few

CDR3aa: CASSPSRGVRNTIYF
CDR3nt: TGTGCCAGCTCACCCAGCCGGGGAGTCCGAAACACCATATATTTT
j_gene: TRBJ1-3
d_gene: .
v_gene: TRBV18
abundance: few

CDR3aa: CASRRSRANTEAFF
CDR3nt: TGTGCCAGCAGGAGATCAAGAGCGAACACTGAAGCTTTCTTT
j_gene: TRBJ1-1
d_gene: .
v_gene: TRBV6-1
abundance: many

CDR3aa: CASSFAGANTEAFF
CDR3nt: TGTGCCAGCAGTTTTGCAGGGGCGAACACTGAAGCTTTCTTT
j_gene: TRBJ1-1
d_gene: .
v_gene: TRBV12-3/TRBV12-4
abundance: many

CDR3aa: CASSLESGTVNSPLHF
CDR3nt: TGTGCCAGCAGCTTAGAGTCCGGGACAGTTAATTCACCCCTCCACTTT
j_gene: TRBJ1-6
d_gene: TRBD1
v_gene: TRBV7-9
abundance: few

CDR3aa: CASSVVSGSSSEQFF
CDR3nt: TGTGCCAGCAGCGTAGTTAGCGGGAGTAGTAGTGAGCAGTTCTTC
j_gene: TRBJ2-1
d_gene: TRBD2
v_gene: TRBV9
abundance: few

CDR3aa: CAWSVRRNTEAFF
CDR3nt: TGTGCCTGGAGTGTAAGAAGGAACACTGAAGCTTTCTTT
j_gene: TRBJ1-1
d_gene: .
v_gene: TRBV30
abundance: .

CDR3aa: CASSGTLDTQYF
CDR3nt: TGTGCCAGCAGCGGGACTTTAGATACGCAGTATTTT
j_gene: TRBJ2-3
d_gene: .
v_gene: TRBV5-4
abundance: .

CDR3aa: CASSTSGREPQFF
CDR3nt: TGTGCCAGTAGTACTAGCGGGAGGGAGCCGCAGTTCTTC
j_gene: TRBJ2-1
d_gene: TRBD2
v_gene: TRBV19
abundance: few

CDR3aa: CASSLASIPGLASRQETQYF
CDR3nt: TGTGCCAGCAGCTTAGCCTCTATACCGGGACTAGCGAGTCGACAAGAGACCCAGTACTTC
j_gene: TRBJ2-5
d_gene: TRBD2
v_gene: TRBV11-2
abundance: many

CDR3aa: CASSGGGSYEQYF
CDR3nt: TGCGCCAGCAGCGGCGGCGGCTCCTACGAGCAGTACTTC
j_gene: TRBJ2-7
d_gene: .
v_gene: TRBV5-1
abundance: many

CDR3aa: CASRLGRVDSGNTIYF
CDR3nt: TGTGCCAGCAGACTCGGACGGGTCGACTCTGGAAACACCATATATTTT
j_gene: TRBJ1-3
d_gene: .
v_gene: TRBV12-3/TRBV12-4
abundance: few

CDR3aa: CASSPTAVKGTQHF
CDR3nt: TGTGCCAGCAGCCCGACGGCCGTAAAAGGGACTCAGCATTTT
j_gene: TRBJ1-5
d_gene: .
v_gene: TRBV5-8
abundance: few

CDR3aa: CASSEIGGYQGPQHF
CDR3nt: TGTGCCAGCAGTGAAATCGGGGGCTACCAAGGGCCCCAGCATTTT
j_gene: TRBJ1-5
d_gene: .
v_gene: TRBV6-1
abundance: .

CDR3aa: CASSLGFPSYEQYF
CDR3nt: TGCGCCAGCAGCTTGGGATTCCCCTCCTACGAGCAGTACTTC
j_gene: TRBJ2-7
d_gene: .
v_gene: TRBV5-1
abundance: few

CDR3aa: CASSTGPESTDTQYF
CDR3nt: TGTGCCAGCAGCACAGGACCCGAGAGCACAGATACGCAGTATTTT
j_gene: TRBJ2-3
d_gene: .
v_gene: TRBV7-2
abundance: many

CDR3aa: CSVSGQAYGYTF
CDR3nt: TGCAGCGTCTCAGGACAGGCCTATGGCTACACCTTC
j_gene: TRBJ1-2
d_gene: TRBD1
v_gene: TRBV29-1
abundance: many

CDR3aa: CASSPENNEQFF
CDR3nt: TGTGCCAGCAGTCCTGAGAACAATGAGCAGTTCTTC
j_gene: TRBJ2-1
d_gene: .
v_gene: TRBV27
abundance: many

CDR3aa: CASRYRHEQYF
CDR3nt: TGTGCCAGCAGATATCGGCACGAGCAGTACTTC
j_gene: TRBJ2-7
d_gene: .
v_gene: TRBV28
abundance: many

CDR3aa: CASSERPRQSSYEQYF
CDR3nt: TGTGCCAGCAGTGAAAGGCCCCGCCAAAGCTCCTACGAGCAGTACTTC
j_gene: TRBJ2-7
d_gene: .
v_gene: TRBV6-1
abundance: many

CDR3aa: CASSLAGAVEQYF
CDR3nt: TGTGCCAGCAGTTTAGCGGGGGCTGTTGAGCAGTACTTC
j_gene: TRBJ2-7
d_gene: .
v_gene: TRBV27
abundance: many

CDR3aa: CASSLHAGDWGEKLFF
CDR3nt: TGTGCCAGCAGTTTGCACGCAGGGGATTGGGGTGAAAAACTGTTTTTT
j_gene: TRBJ1-4
d_gene: .
v_gene: TRBV28
abundance: many

CDR3aa: CASSYAPGEQYF
CDR3nt: TGTGCCAGCAGTTATGCGCCCGGGGAGCAGTACTTC
j_gene: TRBJ2-7
d_gene: .
v_gene: TRBV6-9
abundance: .

CDR3aa: CASRRAQGRQGSFGYTF
CDR3nt: TGTGCCAGCAGAAGGGCCCAGGGACGCCAGGGTTCTTTCGGCTACACCTTC
j_gene: TRBJ1-2
d_gene: .
v_gene: TRBV28
abundance: many

CDR3aa: CASALSYYNEQFF
CDR3nt: TGTGCCAGCGCCCTCAGCTACTACAATGAGCAGTTCTTC
j_gene: TRBJ2-1
d_gene: .
v_gene: TRBV6-4
abundance: .

CDR3aa: CASSLEGGSAPGQPQHF
CDR3nt: TGTGCCAGCAGCTTAGAGGGGGGGTCAGCCCCAGGTCAGCCCCAGCATTTT
j_gene: TRBJ1-5
d_gene: .
v_gene: TRBV7-4
abundance: many

CDR3aa: CASSGTGKSFSTDTQYF
CDR3nt: TGTGCCAGTAGTGGAACGGGTAAATCGTTTAGCACAGATACGCAGTATTTT
j_gene: TRBJ2-3
d_gene: .
v_gene: TRBV19
abundance: few

CDR3aa: CASSDRVGSYEQYF
CDR3nt: TGTGCCAGCAGTGACAGGGTAGGGTCCTACGAGCAGTACTTC
j_gene: TRBJ2-7
d_gene: .
v_gene: TRBV6-1
abundance: many

CDR3aa: CASSEIGSNTEAFF
CDR3nt: TGTGCCAGCAGTGAAATCGGCTCGAACACTGAAGCTTTCTTT
j_gene: TRBJ1-1
d_gene: .
v_gene: TRBV6-1
abundance: once

CDR3aa: CASSFVGGLGAFF
CDR3nt: TGTGCCAGCAGCTTCGTAGGGGGCCTCGGAGCTTTCTTT
j_gene: TRBJ1-1
d_gene: TRBD1
v_gene: TRBV28
abundance: many

CDR3aa: CSARDFQGNYGYTF
CDR3nt: TGCAGTGCTAGAGATTTTCAGGGAAACTATGGCTACACCTTC
j_gene: TRBJ1-2
d_gene: .
v_gene: TRBV20-1
abundance: many

CDR3aa: CASSSRSQETQYF
CDR3nt: TGTGCCAGCAGTTCAAGGAGTCAAGAGACCCAGTACTTC
j_gene: TRBJ2-5
d_gene: .
v_gene: TRBV28
abundance: many

CDR3aa: CASSYSWGGQGDLGAFF
CDR3nt: TGTGCCAGCAGTTACTCGTGGGGGGGACAGGGGGACCTGGGAGCTTTCTTT
j_gene: TRBJ1-1
d_gene: TRBD1
v_gene: TRBV6-6
abundance: .

CDR3aa: CASSPPQGQGPPTFRTQHF
CDR3nt: TGTGCCAGCTCACCACCGCAGGGACAGGGTCCCCCCACTTTCCGGACCCAGCATTTT
j_gene: TRBJ1-5
d_gene: TRBD1
v_gene: TRBV18
abundance: .

CDR3aa: CAIQHGGPTDTQYF
CDR3nt: TGTGCCATACAGCACGGGGGGCCCACAGATACGCAGTATTTT
j_gene: TRBJ2-3
d_gene: .
v_gene: TRBV28
abundance: .

CDR3aa: CSARERVVGPRGGNQPQHF
CDR3nt: TGCAGTGCTAGAGAAAGGGTCGTCGGGCCGAGAGGGGGAAATCAGCCCCAGCATTTT
j_gene: TRBJ1-5
d_gene: .
v_gene: TRBV20-1
abundance: many

CDR3aa: CASSLGQGRYTEAFF
CDR3nt: TGTGCCAGCAGCTTGGGACAGGGGCGGTACACTGAAGCTTTCTTT
j_gene: TRBJ1-1
d_gene: TRBD1
v_gene: TRBV5-8
abundance: .

CDR3aa: CASSSTGPETQYF
CDR3nt: TGTGCCAGCAGCTCGACAGGGCCCGAGACCCAGTACTTC
j_gene: TRBJ2-5
d_gene: TRBD1
v_gene: TRBV11-2
abundance: many

CDR3aa: CASSEAPDSNQPQHF
CDR3nt: TGTGCCAGCAGTGAGGCCCCAGATAGCAATCAGCCCCAGCATTTT
j_gene: TRBJ1-5
d_gene: .
v_gene: TRBV6-1
abundance: few

CDR3aa: CATTVWGGDYEQYF
CDR3nt: TGTGCCACCACCGTTTGGGGTGGAGACTACGAGCAGTACTTC
j_gene: TRBJ2-7
d_gene: .
v_gene: TRBV6-2/TRBV6-3
abundance: many

CDR3aa: CASSTISGVGYNEQFF
CDR3nt: TGTGCCAGCAGCACCATTAGCGGAGTGGGGTACAATGAGCAGTTCTTC
j_gene: TRBJ2-1
d_gene: .
v_gene: TRBV5-6
abundance: many

CDR3aa: CASSEGTSGRPNNEQFF
CDR3nt: TGTGCCAGCAGCGAGGGGACTAGCGGGAGACCAAACAATGAGCAGTTCTTC
j_gene: TRBJ2-1
d_gene: TRBD2
v_gene: TRBV9
abundance: few

CDR3aa: CAISASRYQPQHF
CDR3nt: TGTGCCATCAGCGCCAGCCGCTATCAGCCCCAGCATTTT
j_gene: TRBJ1-5
d_gene: .
v_gene: TRBV10-3
abundance: few

CDR3aa: CASSLRDGNYEQYF
CDR3nt: TGTGCCAGCAGCCTCCGGGACGGGAACTACGAGCAGTACTTC
j_gene: TRBJ2-7
d_gene: .
v_gene: TRBV2
abundance: .

CDR3aa: CASSLASMGNRYF
CDR3nt: TGTGCCAGCAGTTTAGCTTCGATGGGAAATCGGTACTTC
j_gene: TRBJ2-7
d_gene: .
v_gene: TRBV12-3/TRBV12-4
abundance: few

CDR3aa: CASSQLQGSSGNTIYF
CDR3nt: TGTGCCAGCAGCCAATTACAGGGGTCGTCTGGAAACACCATATATTTT
j_gene: TRBJ1-3
d_gene: TRBD1
v_gene: TRBV7-2
abundance: few

CDR3aa: CASQGTSNEQFF
CDR3nt: TGTGCCAGCCAGGGGACGTCGAATGAGCAGTTCTTC
j_gene: TRBJ2-1
d_gene: .
v_gene: TRBV2
abundance: many

CDR3aa: CASSRSGYGPYGYTF
CDR3nt: TGTGCCAGCAGCCGCTCAGGGTACGGACCCTATGGCTACACCTTC
j_gene: TRBJ1-2
d_gene: .
v_gene: TRBV14
abundance: .